This is a list of T cell receptor beta chains from one sample in a study of blood T cell repertoires in COVID-19. The data were produced by immunoSEQ multiplex PCR, yet TCRdb's version contains in-frame clones alone and is incomplete. This table has some 420,000 clones, over 75% appearing once. Material: PBMCs or T cells enriched from blood (not recorded which). These TCRs come from a man under 40 who had recovered from COVID-19. Both conserved end residues are trimmed from each CDR3. Fields, in order: J gene, CDR3 length, V gene, clone size, CDR3 protein. Size is stated for part of the rows, as once, few or many counts, or as a class when the clone is expanded.

>TRBJ2-1|12|TRBV7-8|NA
ASSFKREHNEQF
>TRBJ2-7|11|TRBV19|NA
ASTSTSSYEQY
>TRBJ1-1|11|TRBV9|few
ASSVEGDTEAF
>TRBJ2-7|13|TRBV2|NA
ASKLGTDEGYEQY
>TRBJ1-5|12|TRBV5-4|NA
ASSPGQGNQPQH
>TRBJ2-7|11|TRBV7-9|NA
ASRAAGGSEQY
>TRBJ2-1|8|TRBV6-5|NA
AKREVEQF
>TRBJ1-1|11|TRBV5-1|NA
ASSLGLAGEAF
>TRBJ1-2|11|TRBV7-2|NA
ASSFLGEEGYT
>TRBJ2-7|12|TRBV6-5|NA
ASSHGRGGYEQY
>TRBJ1-3|13|TRBV28|NA
ASSLFRESRNTIY
>TRBJ2-5|13|TRBV4-2|NA
ASSQGAGNQETQY
>TRBJ1-2|12|TRBV28|NA
ASNPLGTGDGYT
>TRBJ2-1|10|TRBV6-5|NA
ASSSHRGEQF
>TRBJ2-3|11|TRBV7-9|NA
ASSLAGGNTQY
>TRBJ1-1|14|TRBV9|once
ASSVDPGTGDAVAF
>TRBJ1-4|15|TRBV11-2|NA
ASSSRGGSVANEKLF
>TRBJ1-2|13|TRBV28|NA
ASTTPLGRADGYT
>TRBJ2-7|14|TRBV5-4|few
ASSAGSTEKSYEQY
>TRBJ1-1|12|TRBV5-4|NA
ASSFDRGNTEAF
>TRBJ1-4|12|TRBV5-8|NA
ASRLGRNNEKLF
>TRBJ2-1|11|TRBV5-1|once
ASSFEGENEQF
>TRBJ2-7|13|TRBV7-3|NA
ASSLDGTGLYEQY
>TRBJ1-5|13|TRBV24-1|NA
ATSDQGGSNQPQH
>TRBJ2-2|12|TRBV19|NA
ASKAQGAVGELF
>TRBJ1-5|11|TRBV30|NA
AWSAGGYKPQH
>TRBJ2-2|13|TRBV5-1|NA
ASSLAPSNTGELF
>TRBJ1-2|11|TRBV6-1|NA
ASSEPGWHGYT
>TRBJ2-1|18|TRBV6-4|NA
ASSPFFGERDIASYNEQF
>TRBJ2-7|13|TRBV5-6|NA
ASTLSWDNSYEQY
>TRBJ2-6|14|TRBV7-9|NA
ASSQTGASGANVLT